This T cell receptor beta chain was sequenced for a study of spatial heterogeneity in lung cancer. Study details: Beta-chain sequences consistently outnumbered alpha-chain sequences in detection.

TCRdb analysed the 5' RACE reads with MiXCR anew, one entry per CDR3 protein. Of roughly 70,000 distinct CDR3 sequences listed, approximately 9% are singletons. V was trimmed by 0 bases and J by 3 bases, leaving 9 bases between them. CDR1 LNHNV and CDR2 YYDKDF come from the germline V gene (reference sequence). This CDR3 comprises 14 residues. Time point described: blood at routine non-recurrence follow-up after resection. Sequencing was performed on whole RNA extracted from tumor and nontumor lung tissue, or from frozen PBMC, and the material was left unsorted. This clonotype was detected a few times.

This specimen was PBMCs, taken at follow-up. This chain links TRBV15 with TRBJ2-7; no clear D gene. This TCR was sampled from a female donor with early-stage non-small cell lung cancer. In DNA, the CDR3 is TGTGCCACCAGCAGAGATCTAACCATCTACGAGCAGTACTTC. Amino acid sequence: CATSRDLTIYEQYF.